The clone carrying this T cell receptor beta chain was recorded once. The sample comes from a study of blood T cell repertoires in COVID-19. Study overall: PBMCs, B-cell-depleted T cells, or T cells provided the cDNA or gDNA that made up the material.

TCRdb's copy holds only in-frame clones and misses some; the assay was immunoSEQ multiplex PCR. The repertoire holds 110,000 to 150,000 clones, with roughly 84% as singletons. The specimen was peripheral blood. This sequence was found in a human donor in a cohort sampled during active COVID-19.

The CDR3 DNA reads as TGTGCCAGCAGCCCCTCCCCCTACGAGCAGTACTTC. Encoded protein: CASSPSPYEQYF. This sequence joins TRBV6-5 and TRBJ2-7; no firm D call. The CDR3 has 12 residues. Germline lookup yields CDR1 MNHEY and CDR2 SVGAGI. V lost 6 bases to trimming and J lost 2 bases, with 8 bases between them.